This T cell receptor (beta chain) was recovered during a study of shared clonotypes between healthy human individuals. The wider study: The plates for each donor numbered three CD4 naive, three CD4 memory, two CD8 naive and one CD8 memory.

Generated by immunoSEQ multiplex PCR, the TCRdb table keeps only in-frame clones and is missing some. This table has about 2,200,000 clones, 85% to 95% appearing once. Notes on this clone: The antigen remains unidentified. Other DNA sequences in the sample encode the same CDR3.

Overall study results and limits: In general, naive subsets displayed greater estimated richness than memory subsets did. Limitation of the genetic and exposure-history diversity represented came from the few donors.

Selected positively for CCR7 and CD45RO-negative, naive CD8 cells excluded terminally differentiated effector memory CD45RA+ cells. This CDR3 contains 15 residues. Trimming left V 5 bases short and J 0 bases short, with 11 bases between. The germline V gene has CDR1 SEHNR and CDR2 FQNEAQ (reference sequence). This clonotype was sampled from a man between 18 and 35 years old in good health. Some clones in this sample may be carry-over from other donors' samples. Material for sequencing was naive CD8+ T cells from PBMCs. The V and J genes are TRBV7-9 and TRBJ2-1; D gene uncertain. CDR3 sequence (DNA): TGTGCCAGCAGCCCCCCCGGCAGCTCCTACAATGAGCAGTTCTTC. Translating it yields CASSPPGSSYNEQFF. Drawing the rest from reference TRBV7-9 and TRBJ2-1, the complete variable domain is DTGVSQNPRHKITKRGQNVTFRCDPISEHNRLYWYRQTLGQGPEFLTYFQNEAQLEKSRLLSDRFSAERPKGSFSTLEIQRTEQGDSAMYLCASSPPGSSYNEQFFGPGTRLTVL.